Included here is one TCR beta chain sequence, with context. CD4+ and CD8+ T cells were sorted from PBMCs stained for CD3, CD4 and CD8. Germline-derived CDR1 and CDR2 are SGHVS and FNYEAQ. V was clipped by 6 bases and J by 4 bases, with 8 bases between them. The CDR3 spans 12 residues. Extraction and reverse transcription of RNA yielded cDNA as the sequencing template. Using immunoSEQ multiplex PCR, the repertoire was profiled, and TCRdb retains in-frame clones only, with some absent. Of over 110,000 clones listed, 45% to 60% are singletons. The data originate from a study of CD8+ T cells in alopecia areata. Study context: People stayed on tofacitinib for 6 to 18 months, then stopped the drug for 6 months.

The sequence came from a human donor with alopecia areata. The starting material was CD4+ T cells sorted from blood, obtained at week 0. This chain links TRBV7-6 with TRBJ2-3, with D hard to call. CDR3 DNA sequence: TGTGCCAGCAGTATAGGGTCAGATACGCAGTATTTT. Translated, it gives CASSIGSDTQYF.